These 6 T cell receptor beta chains were sequenced from one sample in a study of blood T cell repertoires in COVID-19. Some clones are missing from TCRdb's copy, which holds only in-frame ones; the method was immunoSEQ multiplex PCR. The repertoire holds fewer than 150,000 clones, over 80% seen once, with over 4% in the top ten. Specimen: peripheral blood. The source of these receptors is a woman aged 45-59 years with acute or convalescent COVID-19.

This clone was counted a few times. This sequence joins TRBV19 and TRBJ1-1; 10 positions match TRBD1. CDR1 and CDR2 (germline): LNHDA, SQIVND (reference sequence). The CDR3 spans 15 residues. Trimming removed 7 bases from V and 3 bases from J; junction bases left unmatched: 8. As DNA, the CDR3 is TGTGCCAGTACTGGGGACAGGGGTCGGCACACTGAAGCTTTCTTT. It codes for CASTGDRGRHTEAFF.

The V call is TRBV18, the J call TRBJ1-2; D perhaps matches TRBD1 (6 bases). This CDR3 comprises 15 residues. Deletions cut 3 bases from V and 2 bases from J, with 13 bases between. Germline CDR1 reads KGHSH; CDR2 reads LQKENI. CDR3 residues: CASSPGQTTNYGYTF. As DNA, the CDR3 is TGTGCCAGCTCACCTGGACAGACTACAAACTATGGCTACACCTTC. The full variable domain, completed using reference TRBV18 and TRBJ1-2, is NAGVMQNPRHLVRRRGQEARLRCSPMKGHSHVYWYRQLPEEGLKFMVYLQKENIIDESGMPKERFSAEFPKEGPSILRIQQVVRGDSAAYFCASSPGQTTNYGYTFGSGTRLTVV.

This chain joins TRBV12-3 or TRBV12-4 and TRBJ1-1, with D possibly being TRBD1 (6 bases). V was pared by 7 bases and J by 8 bases, with 14 bases between. This CDR3 spans 12 amino acids. CDR3 in DNA: TGTGCCAGCAAGACAGGACGAACGGAAGCTTTCTTT. It encodes CASKTGRTEAFF.

The genes are TRBV29-1 and TRBJ2-1; possible D gene TRBD2, 5 bases. V lost 0 bases and J lost 10, with 22 bases in between. Germline CDR1 reads SQVTM; CDR2 reads ANQGSEA. This CDR3 is 16 amino acids long. CDR3 nucleotide sequence: TGCAGCGTTGAAGATCGAGGGCTTAGCGAGCGAGGGGAGCAGTTCTTC. This codes for CSVEDRGLSERGEQFF.

The chain is built from TRBV12-3 or TRBV12-4 and TRBJ1-5; D ambiguous. Trimming shortened V by 2 bases and J by 6 bases, and 5 bases separated the two germline ends. This CDR3 comprises 12 residues. The CDR3 loop is CASSLSPQPQHF. Here the CDR3 DNA reads TGTGCCAGCAGTTTATCTCCTCAGCCCCAGCATTTT.

V usage is TRBV28 and J usage is TRBJ1-3; 9 positions agree with TRBD1. CDR1 and CDR2 (germline): MDHEN, SYDVKM. The CDR3 consists of 17 residues. V lost 7 bases to trimming and J lost 4 bases; unmatched junction nucleotides: 14. CDR3 residues: CASTPHGAGTGGNTIYF. In DNA form, the CDR3 reads TGTGCCAGCACTCCTCACGGGGCCGGGACAGGGGGAAACACCATATATTTT.